This T cell receptor beta chain was captured in a study of control samples from healthy donors and cancer patients. Using immunoSEQ multiplex PCR, the repertoire was profiled, and TCRdb retains in-frame clones only, with some absent. The sample lists 350,000 to 450,000 clones; about 93% were seen once. CDR3 length: 13 amino acids. Germline CDR1 and CDR2: SGHRS and YFSETQ. With 0 bases removed from V and 6 bases from J, the gap between germline ends came to 10 bases. The sample comprised PBMCs. The receptor was derived from a middle-aged man with head and neck cancer. The rearrangement links TRBV5-1 to TRBJ2-7; D gene uncertain. The CDR3 nucleotides are TGCGCCAGCAGCTTGGAGCTGGGGTCCGAGCAGTACTTC. This sequence encodes CASSLELGSEQYF.